This T cell receptor beta chain derives from a study of early T cells in non-severe SARS-CoV-2 infection. TCRdb used MiXCR to reprocess the 5' RACE reads, holding one entry per CDR3 protein. The sample contains tens of thousands of distinct CDR3 sequences, about 15% of which appear only once. The specimen was whole blood, collected at baseline. This sequence originates from an adult who was a healthcare worker with PCR-confirmed SARS-CoV-2 infection or an uninfected control (not recorded which).

CDR3 loop: CASSLLAVNNEQFF. CDR3 sequence (DNA): TGCGCCAGCAGCTTACTAGCGGTCAACAATGAGCAGTTCTTC. V and J are TRBV5-1 and TRBJ2-1, with TRBD2 matching over 8 bases. Losses at the gene ends were 2 bases for V and 5 bases for J; bases not matched to a gene: 3. Germline CDR1 is SGHRS and CDR2 is YFSETQ. The CDR3 consists of 14 residues.